These T cell receptor beta chains were read from a single sample in a study of T cells in localized non-small cell lung cancer. Assay: immunoSEQ multiplex PCR; the TCRdb copy retains only in-frame clones and omits some. The table records approximately 5,200 clones, 85% of them present only once. This specimen was PBMCs, taken before any cancer treatment. The origin of the receptors is a woman aged 35 to 70 with stage II lung adenocarcinoma. CDR3s leave out the opening cysteine and the closing phenylalanine or tryptophan.

TRBV25-1,TRBJ1-2,ASSEGSTAIGYT
TRBV2,TRBJ1-3,ASSDTIRGGNTIY
TRBV4-3,TRBJ1-4,ASSQESFLANEKLF
TRBV30,TRBJ1-2,AWSVPGAGYT
TRBV2,TRBJ1-4,ASRQGQTTTNEKLF
TRBV5-7,TRBJ1-1,ASIRNTGTTGEAF
TRBV6-1,TRBJ2-5,ATLARGSHQETQY
TRBV6-4,TRBJ1-2,ASSDHPSGASPRYGYT
TRBV6-1,TRBJ1-5,ASSDGPYSNQPQH
TRBV5-4,TRBJ2-1,ASSPREDGPNEQF
TRBV9,TRBJ1-1,ASSVAGAGNEAF
TRBV5-6,TRBJ1-1,ASSPQGGTEAF
TRBV5-4,TRBJ1-2,ASSRGQDYGYT
TRBV7-6,TRBJ2-3,ASSLPRTGPYTDTQY
TRBV7-7,TRBJ1-1,ASSRDLNTEAF
TRBV28,TRBJ1-3,ASSLGALGTPIY
TRBV4-1,TRBJ1-3,ASSQASREGNTIY
TRBV18,TRBJ2-7,ASSPELAGGNEQY
TRBV5-6,TRBJ1-4,ASSLLGQGVSGTNEKLF
TRBV5-4,TRBJ2-1,ASSRLAGVYNEQF
TRBV4-2,TRBJ2-7,ASSQDTASGSPSSYEQY
TRBV27,TRBJ1-1,ASSLEGRGTEAF
TRBV6-1,TRBJ1-2,ASRDRGNYGYT
TRBV7-2,TRBJ1-2,ASSVRTAGYT
TRBV19,TRBJ1-1,ASSILAPGQRNTEAF
TRBV6-1,TRBJ1-1,ASTPPVNTEAF
TRBV18,TRBJ2-5,ASSANRGVGYEETQY
TRBV27,TRBJ2-1,ASSLSYSYNEQF
TRBV9,TRBJ1-1,ASSAGQGATEAF
TRBV7-2,TRBJ1-1,ASSFSGVGSSTEAF
TRBV6-1,TRBJ1-1,ASSENRDRAF
TRBV19,TRBJ2-1,ASSVLAGGKYNEQF
TRBV11-3,TRBJ2-7,ASSATDRQY
TRBV5-6,TRBJ1-1,ASSQTGGTEAF
TRBV5-6,TRBJ1-5,ASSRRASNQPQH
TRBV4-1,TRBJ2-3,ASSRTRMGPDTQY
TRBV6-6,TRBJ1-5,ASSLGTGLDQPQH
TRBV6-5,TRBJ1-2,ASSRGGIVGYT
TRBV5-1,TRBJ2-3,ASSLAGTSGRASIDTQY
TRBV7-9,TRBJ1-4,ASSPQGQEKLF
TRBV25-1,TRBJ2-6,ASSESSGANVLT
TRBV28,TRBJ1-5,ASSLIGGQPQH
TRBV5-6,TRBJ1-1,ASSRQGNTEAF
TRBV7-6,TRBJ2-1,ASSLEKRDNYNEQF
TRBV11-2,TRBJ1-1,ASSRTGFEAF
TRBV15,TRBJ2-2,ATSREPRGELF
TRBV9,TRBJ1-2,ASSPLGQSYGYT
TRBV19,TRBJ1-2,ASRLDRGSNYGYT
TRBV7-2,TRBJ2-7,ASSSDRVRYEQY
TRBV7-8,TRBJ2-4,ASSFDLVKNIQY
TRBV6-1,TRBJ1-5,ASRIDSNQPQH
TRBV10-3,TRBJ1-2,AISEAGTGAGGANYGYT